Presented here are 14 T cell receptor beta chains from one specimen sequenced in a study of metastatic and nonmetastatic thyroid tumors. TCRdb re-called clones from the PCR reads using MiXCR. Of 20,000 to 25,000 clones listed, about 10% are singletons. Ahead of thyroid surgery, no patient had received treatment of any kind. Sequencing was done on a sample of blood. Every receptor here comes from a female donor with papillary thyroid cancer or a benign thyroid nodule (not recorded which). Some clones in this sample may be carry-over from other donors' samples.

This clone was recorded at least ten times. The rearrangement joins TRBV29-1 to TRBJ2-1; unclear D gene. This CDR3 region has 12 residues. Trimming took off 6 bases at V and 3 bases at J, with 9 bases between the two ends. Germline loops: CDR1 SQVTM, CDR2 ANQGSEA. CDR3 region: CSVSLNYNEQFF. The CDR3 DNA sequence: TGCAGCGTGAGTTTGAACTACAATGAGCAGTTCTTC.

To note about this clone: An end of the junction differs from the germline gene, which may be a read error. The chain has TRBV6-1 and TRBJ2-3; a possible D gene is TRBD1 (6 bases). Germline loops: CDR1 MNHNS, CDR2 SASEGT. The CDR3 runs 13 residues. CDR3 residues: CASGNRDTDTQYF. The CDR3 DNA reads TGCGCCAGCGGAAACAGGGACACAGATACACAGTATTTT.

The sample holds many counts of this clone. This CDR3 is CASSPGTVEGPLHF. CDR3 nucleotides: TGCGCCAGCAGCCCAGGGACAGTGGAAGGGCCCCTCCACTTT. The chain joins TRBV4-1 to TRBJ1-6; 7 bases fit TRBD1. V was clipped by 4 bases and J by 13 bases; unmatched bases: 10. CDR3 size: 14 residues. Germline V gives CDR1 MGHRA, CDR2 YSYEKL.

The chain joins TRBV6-1 to TRBJ2-7, with TRBD2 matching over 10 bases. Unmatched junction bases numbered 6, after V lost 5 bases and J lost 2 bases. There are 15 residues in the CDR3. Germline lookup yields CDR1 MNHNS and CDR2 SASEGT. Written as DNA, the CDR3 is TGTGCCAGCAGTATGGTAGCGGGGGGTCCCTACGAGCAGTACTTC. Translating it yields CASSMVAGGPYEQYF.

This chain uses TRBV7-4 with TRBJ2-2; D is uncertain. This CDR3 spans 14 amino acids. Germline values: CDR1 SGHVT, CDR2 SQSDAQ. With 5 bases removed from V and 0 bases from J, the gap between germline ends came to 7 bases. CDR3 sequence (DNA): TGTGCCAGCAGCCTAAATCCGAACACCGGGGAGCTGTTTTTT. This gives the protein CASSLNPNTGELFF.

This clone was seen ten or more times. This chain joins TRBV5-1 and TRBJ2-6, with D maybe TRBD1 (6 bases). The CDR3 runs 15 residues. Germline V lookup: CDR1 SGHRS, CDR2 YFSETQ. V was cut by 3 bases and J by 4 bases, with 11 bases left in between. The CDR3 bases are TGCGCCAGCAGCTCGACAGGTCGGGGGGCCAACGTCCTGACTTTC. It yields the protein CASSSTGRGANVLTF. Using reference TRBV5-1 and TRBJ2-6 for the parts outside the CDR3, the full variable domain is KAGVTQTPRYLIKTRGQQVTLSCSPISGHRSVSWYQQTPGQGLQFLFEYFSETQRNKGNFPGRFSGRQFSNSRSEMNVSTLELGDSALYLCASSSTGRGANVLTFGAGSRLTVL.

In its sample, this clone was seen many times. This chain joins TRBV3-1 and TRBJ2-5; 13 nucleotides match TRBD2. With V trimmed by 2 bases and J by 4 bases, 7 bases remained unmatched. Germline V gene sequence: CDR1 LGHDT, CDR2 YNNKEL (reference sequence). The CDR3 has 17 residues. The CDR3 DNA reads as TGTGCCAGCAGCCAACCGGGACTAGCGGGATTGGGAGAGACCCAGTACTTC. Translating gives CASSQPGLAGLGETQYF.

This clone was detected ten times or more. CDR3 sequence: CASSPRLDRERAKNIQYF. In nucleotides, the CDR3 is TGTGCCAGCAGTCCGCGCCTCGACAGGGAAAGGGCCAAAAACATTCAGTACTTC. This chain joins TRBV27 and TRBJ2-4, with TRBD1 matching 7 bases. The trim removed 5 bases at V and 1 base at J, leaving 14 bases unmatched. From germline, CDR1 is MNHEY and CDR2 SMNVEV (reference sequence). This CDR3 is 18 amino acids long.

By proportion, this clone is medium-sized. The chain has TRBV6-1 and TRBJ2-7; D is unclear. Deletions cut 7 bases from V and 5 bases from J, with 12 bases between. Germline V CDR1 and CDR2: MNHNS, SASEGT. The CDR3 totals 12 residues. The CDR3 DNA follows: TGTGCCAGCAAGGCCCCAGCGAACGAGCAGTACTTC. It yields the protein CASKAPANEQYF.

This clone was found many times. CDR3 sequence: CAVPRDRGPQPQHF. The CDR3, as DNA: TGCGCTGTACCCCGGGACAGGGGGCCTCAGCCCCAGCATTTT. The chain carries TRBV20-1 and TRBJ1-5; 12 bases map to TRBD1. Germline assignment: CDR1 DFQATT and CDR2 SNEGSKA (reference sequence). This CDR3 is 14 amino acids long.

A word on this clone: At one end the junction does not follow the germline gene, possibly because of a read error. The V and J genes are TRBV6-2 or TRBV6-3 and TRBJ2-1; D gene ambiguous. Germline V gene sequence: CDR1 MNHEY, CDR2 SVGEGT. This CDR3 is built from 13 residues. The CDR3 DNA reads TGTGCCAGCGGTCCGACCGAAACCAATGAGAAGTTCTTC. Protein sequence: CASGPTETNEKFF.

This clone was detected many times. The chain recombines TRBV7-9 with TRBJ2-2; D gene uncertain. CDR3 length: 13 amino acids. From germline, CDR1 is SEHNR and CDR2 FQNEAQ (reference sequence). V lost 3 bases to trimming and J lost 6 bases, with 8 bases between them. In DNA, the CDR3 is TGTGCCAGCAGCTTCGAGTCGGCCGGGGAGCTGTTTTTT. This gives the protein CASSFESAGELFF.

Many counts were recorded for this clone. The CDR3: CASSTGTGHEAFF. As DNA, the CDR3 is TGTGCCAGCAGTACCGGGACAGGACATGAAGCTTTCTTT. The chain links TRBV6-1 to TRBJ1-1, with 8 positions matching TRBD1. V gave up 5 bases and J gave up 7 bases; unmatched junction bases: 6. CDR3 size: 13 residues. Germline assignment: CDR1 MNHNS and CDR2 SASEGT.

The sample holds many counts of this clone. The chain employs TRBV6-4 and TRBJ2-1; D is unclear. The CDR3 totals 15 residues. The V gene lost 0 bases and the J gene lost 4 bases, with 10 bases spanning the gap. Looked up from germline, CDR1 is MRHNA and CDR2 is SNTAGT. For the CDR3, the DNA is TGTGCCAGCAGTGACTCGTCGGGTACATACAATGAGCAGTTCTTC. It encodes CASSDSSGTYNEQFF.